The clone carrying this T cell receptor beta chain was observed at least ten times. No antigen is known for it. Trimming took off 8 bases at V and 10 bases at J, with 15 bases between the two ends. The germline V gene has CDR1 SNHLY and CDR2 FYNNEI. This CDR3 is built from 13 residues. This record belongs to a study of Graves' ophthalmopathy and Graves' hyperthyroidism. The sequenced template was RNA, covering the TCR beta CDR3 region. The first round was an RT-PCR with HTBI primers, and the second round was a multiplex PCR. TCRdb processed the multiplex PCR reads anew with MiXCR; each CDR3 protein has one entry. The sample carries 200,000 to 250,000 distinct CDR3 sequences, 20% to 25% recorded once. Notes on the study in general: Cross-validated, the 13-signature model showed 87.88%/81.08% sensitivity/specificity, and 80%/75% in the test set. Ophthalmopathy progression cases were predicted by the model with roughly 71% sensitivity and 72.22% specificity.

Moderate-to-severe activity, CAS ≥3, NOSPECS ≥4 and a duration under 3 months were seen in donors with ophthalmopathy. Someone took the PBMCs out of 10 ml of fresh peripheral blood. The V gene is TRBV2, the J gene TRBJ1-6; a possible D gene is TRBD1 (5 bases). The sequenced material came from peripheral blood. This sequence was found in a woman aged 45-59 years with Graves' ophthalmopathy. CDR3 nucleotide sequence: TGTGCCAGCTCCGGGACCGAGAACTCACCCCTCCACTTT. It is translated as CASSGTENSPLHF.